This is a list of T cell receptor beta chains from one sample in a study of T-cell memory formation after mild COVID-19. TCRdb redid the calling of the 5' RACE reads with MiXCR, one entry per CDR3 protein. The sample lists around 99,000 distinct CDR3 sequences; approximately 14% were seen once. The sequenced sample consisted of PBMCs or a T cell subset sorted from them (not recorded which). These receptors were taken from a man aged 18 to 30 who had mild COVID-19 (a few samples of this study predate the infection). Cell type and time point are not known. Both conserved end residues are part of each CDR3. A D gene is named only where the DNA matches it firmly. Where a row states a size, it is once, few, many or the class of an expanded clone; other rows omit it.

j_call v_call d_call clone_size cdr3_aa cdr3_nt
TRBJ1-2 TRBV27 TRBD1 - CASSLGGWSGGSNYGYTF TGTGCCAGCAGTTTAGGCGGATGGTCAGGGGGCAGCAACTATGGCTACACCTTC
TRBJ1-2 TRBV6-5 - - CASSYSSFAGEYGYTF TGTGCCAGCAGTTACTCGAGTTTCGCAGGGGAGTATGGCTACACCTTC
TRBJ1-2 TRBV5-1 TRBD1 - CASRDGQELTIYGYTF TGCGCCAGCAGAGACGGACAGGAGTTAACCATCTATGGCTACACCTTC
TRBJ1-1 TRBV29-1 - few CSVAPGHTEAFF TGCAGCGTGGCCCCAGGACATACTGAAGCTTTCTTT
TRBJ1-5 TRBV27 - - CASSLQSGSDQPQHF TGTGCCAGCAGTTTACAGTCCGGTTCCGATCAGCCCCAGCATTTT
TRBJ2-1 TRBV7-2 - - CASSQGLYNEQFF TGTGCCAGCAGCCAGGGACTTTACAATGAGCAGTTCTTC
TRBJ2-3 TRBV20-1 - - CSARGPGASTDTQYF TGCAGTGCTAGGGGGCCAGGCGCTAGCACAGATACGCAGTATTTT
TRBJ2-1 TRBV29-1 TRBD2 many CSVEGGGEPSYNEQFF TGCAGCGTTGAAGGCGGGGGTGAACCCTCCTACAATGAGCAGTTCTTC
TRBJ1-2 TRBV29-1 - - CSVHGGAYGYTF TGCAGCGTCCACGGGGGGGCCTATGGCTACACCTTC
TRBJ1-1 TRBV5-6 - - CASSSTGQSDTEAFF TGTGCCAGCAGCTCCACTGGACAGAGCGACACTGAAGCTTTCTTT
TRBJ2-1 TRBV5-1 TRBD2 - CASRLGLAGNNEQFF TGCGCCAGCAGATTGGGACTAGCGGGGAACAATGAGCAGTTCTTC
TRBJ2-2 TRBV4-1 - - CASSQVGSDGELFF TGCGCCAGCAGCCAAGTGGGGTCAGACGGGGAGCTGTTTTTT
TRBJ1-1 TRBV12-3/TRBV12-4 TRBD1 few CASSSGQGVTEAFF TGTGCCAGCAGTTCCGGACAGGGGGTTACTGAAGCTTTCTTT
TRBJ2-3 TRBV24-1 - few CATSGENEGIRTDTQYF TGTGCCACCAGTGGGGAAAACGAGGGGATCCGCACAGATACGCAGTATTTT
TRBJ2-3 TRBV10-3 TRBD1 - CAITTTGKGSDTQYF TGTGCCATCACTACGACAGGGAAAGGGTCAGATACGCAGTATTTT
TRBJ2-7 TRBV2 TRBD1 once CASSERPGTGIHEQYF TGTGCCAGCAGTGAAAGGCCCGGGACAGGGATTCACGAGCAGTACTTC
TRBJ2-7 TRBV7-9 - many CASSLAGDRSYEQYF TGTGCCAGCAGCTTAGCCGGAGACAGGAGCTACGAGCAGTACTTC
TRBJ1-1 TRBV11-2 - few CASSSTSGATEAFF TGTGCCAGCAGCTCCACTTCTGGGGCCACTGAAGCTTTCTTT
TRBJ2-3 TRBV3-1 TRBD1 few CASTWDRRTDTQYF TGTGCCAGCACCTGGGACAGGCGCACAGATACGCAGTATTTT
TRBJ1-6 TRBV7-2 - many CASSLDLLTLHF TGTGCCAGCAGCTTAGACCTTTTAACCCTCCACTTT
TRBJ2-1 TRBV6-2/TRBV6-3 - many CASSYSRRRSSYNEQFF TGTGCCAGCAGTTACAGTAGGCGGAGGAGCTCCTACAATGAGCAGTTCTTC
TRBJ2-7 TRBV4-2 - few CASSQGANPRAEQYF TGTGCCAGCAGCCAAGGGGCCAACCCCAGGGCCGAGCAGTACTTC
TRBJ2-7 TRBV7-6 TRBD1 many CASSLEIGQGYEQYF TGTGCCAGCAGCTTAGAAATAGGACAGGGGTACGAGCAGTACTTC
TRBJ2-7 TRBV6-2/TRBV6-3 - few CASSYVRPYEQYF TGTGCCAGCAGTTACGTACGTCCCTACGAGCAGTACTTC
TRBJ1-2 TRBV4-1 - many CASSQDPKLHYGYTF TGCGCCAGCAGCCAAGACCCCAAACTTCATTATGGCTACACCTTC
TRBJ2-1 TRBV3-1 - few CASSLTLDTDLEQFF TGTGCCAGCAGCCTGACTCTGGACACCGACCTTGAGCAGTTCTTC
TRBJ1-6 TRBV27 - few CASSLWVDSPLHF TGTGCCAGCAGTTTATGGGTGGATTCACCCCTCCACTTT
TRBJ2-1 TRBV6-5 - - CASSYGQRSYNEQFF TGTGCCAGCAGTTACGGTCAACGATCCTACAATGAGCAGTTCTTC
TRBJ2-1 TRBV11-3 - - CASSSYIYNEQFF TGTGCCAGCAGCTCCTATATATACAATGAGCAGTTCTTC
TRBJ1-4 TRBV27 TRBD1 many CASSSTLLGTGQKLFF TGTGCCAGCAGTTCCACCCTTCTGGGGACAGGTCAGAAACTGTTTTTT
TRBJ1-2 TRBV5-1 - few CASRVDDLFTF TGCGCCAGCAGGGTGGACGACCTTTTCACCTTC
TRBJ2-4 TRBV29-1 - few CSVEWSNSKNIQYF TGCAGCGTTGAATGGTCGAATAGCAAAAACATTCAGTACTTC
TRBJ1-1 TRBV9 - - CASSPGGALNTEAFF TGTGCCAGCAGCCCCGGGGGGGCATTGAACACTGAAGCTTTCTTT
TRBJ2-1 TRBV2 TRBD2 many CASQRGGSGEQFF TGTGCCAGCCAGCGGGGGGGCTCTGGTGAGCAGTTCTTC
TRBJ2-1 TRBV19 TRBD2 few CASSIAGGDNEQFF TGTGCCAGTAGTATAGCGGGGGGAGACAATGAGCAGTTCTTC
TRBJ2-5 TRBV7-9 - - CASSLVVRGQETQYF TGTGCCAGCAGCTTAGTGGTTCGGGGGCAAGAGACCCAGTACTTC
TRBJ2-7 TRBV25-1 TRBD1 few CATPRTGVSYEQYF TGTGCCACCCCTAGGACAGGGGTCTCCTACGAGCAGTACTTC
TRBJ2-1 TRBV7-9 - - CASSSQQGGEQFF TGTGCCAGCAGCTCACAACAGGGAGGTGAGCAGTTCTTC
TRBJ1-5 TRBV7-2 - few CASSLRQREYNSNQPQHF TGTGCCAGCAGCCTTCGACAGAGGGAGTATAATAGCAATCAGCCCCAGCATTTT
TRBJ2-5 TRBV18 TRBD2 many CASSRKTSGAQETQYF TGTGCCAGCTCACGAAAGACTAGCGGGGCACAAGAGACCCAGTACTTC
TRBJ2-1 TRBV29-1 TRBD2 few CSVVPRGGREQFF TGCAGCGTTGTTCCCCGGGGGGGCCGAGAGCAGTTCTTC
TRBJ1-2 TRBV5-4 TRBD1 few CASSLGSGTGDYGYTF TGTGCCAGCAGCTTGGGATCCGGGACAGGTGATTATGGCTACACCTTC
TRBJ2-3 TRBV25-1 TRBD1 few CASTDHNRGDTQYF TGTGCCAGCACCGATCATAACAGGGGAGATACGCAGTATTTT
TRBJ1-1 TRBV5-1 - few CASTETPRRDTEAFF TGCGCCAGCACGGAGACACCTAGACGGGACACTGAAGCTTTCTTT
TRBJ1-6 TRBV5-6 - - CASSLEAGFNSPLHF TGTGCCAGCAGCTTGGAGGCAGGGTTCAATTCACCCCTCCACTTT
TRBJ1-5 TRBV27 - few CASSPGFSNQPQHF TGTGCCAGCAGTCCGGGGTTTAGCAATCAGCCCCAGCATTTT
TRBJ1-1 TRBV20-1 TRBD1 few CSAIGTGVGTEAFF TGCAGTGCGATCGGGACAGGGGTGGGCACTGAAGCTTTCTTT
TRBJ2-3 TRBV6-2/TRBV6-3 TRBD2 many CASSSQRGAPDTQYF TGTGCCAGCAGTTCACAGCGGGGGGCCCCAGATACGCAGTATTTT
TRBJ2-1 TRBV12-3/TRBV12-4 TRBD1 - CASSTGGEQFF TGTGCCAGCAGTACAGGGGGCGAGCAGTTCTTC
TRBJ1-5 TRBV6-2/TRBV6-3 - - CASSRGINQPQHF TGTGCCAGCAGTAGGGGTATCAATCAGCCCCAGCATTTT
TRBJ1-5 TRBV7-9 - few CASSLGFNQPQHF TGTGCCAGCAGCTTAGGGTTCAATCAGCCCCAGCATTTT
TRBJ1-1 TRBV12-3/TRBV12-4 TRBD1 many CASSFRDRVKGAEAFF TGTGCCAGCAGTTTCCGGGACAGGGTGAAAGGGGCTGAAGCTTTCTTT
TRBJ2-3 TRBV20-1 - many CSARDRRGLTDTQYF TGCAGTGCTAGAGATCGGCGGGGGCTCACAGATACGCAGTATTTT
TRBJ1-2 TRBV4-3 TRBD1 few CASSLTGVQNYGYTF TGCGCCAGCAGCCTGACAGGGGTACAAAACTATGGCTACACCTTC
TRBJ1-2 TRBV29-1 - - CSVEGTEVKFYGYTF TGCAGCGTTGAAGGGACAGAAGTTAAATTCTATGGCTACACCTTC
TRBJ2-7 TRBV12-3/TRBV12-4 - few CASSFRSGEGSYEQYF TGTGCCAGCAGTTTCAGGTCTGGGGAAGGGTCCTACGAGCAGTACTTC